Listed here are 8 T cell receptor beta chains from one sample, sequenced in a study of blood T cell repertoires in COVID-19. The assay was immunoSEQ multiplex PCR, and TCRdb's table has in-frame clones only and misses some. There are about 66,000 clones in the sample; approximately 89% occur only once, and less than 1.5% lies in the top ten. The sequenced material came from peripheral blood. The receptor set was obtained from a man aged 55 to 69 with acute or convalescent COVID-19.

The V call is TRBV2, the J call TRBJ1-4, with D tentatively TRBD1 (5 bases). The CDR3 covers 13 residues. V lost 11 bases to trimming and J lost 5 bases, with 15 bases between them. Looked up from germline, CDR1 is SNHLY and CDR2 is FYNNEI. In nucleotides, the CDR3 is TGTGCCGCCAAAAGGGACTTCAATGAAAAACTGTTTTTT. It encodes CAAKRDFNEKLFF.

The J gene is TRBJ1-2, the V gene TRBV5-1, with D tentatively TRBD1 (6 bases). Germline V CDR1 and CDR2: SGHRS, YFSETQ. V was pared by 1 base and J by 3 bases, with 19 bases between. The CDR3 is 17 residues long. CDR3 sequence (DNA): TGCGCCAGCAGCTTGAACTATGACCCGGGACACCACTATGGCTACACCTTC. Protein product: CASSLNYDPGHHYGYTF.

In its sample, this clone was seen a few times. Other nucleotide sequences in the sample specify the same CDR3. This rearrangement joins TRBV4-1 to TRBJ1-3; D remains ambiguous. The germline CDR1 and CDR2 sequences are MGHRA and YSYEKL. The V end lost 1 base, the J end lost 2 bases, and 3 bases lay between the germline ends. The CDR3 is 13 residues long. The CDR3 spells CASSQGPGNTIYF. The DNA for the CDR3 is TGCGCCAGCAGCCAAGGGCCTGGAAACACCATATATTTT.

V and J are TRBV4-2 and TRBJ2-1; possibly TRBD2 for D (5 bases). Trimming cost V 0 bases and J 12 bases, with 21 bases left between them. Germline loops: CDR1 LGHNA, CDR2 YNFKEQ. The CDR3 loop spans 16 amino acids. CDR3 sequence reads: CASSQETLPPLRGQFF. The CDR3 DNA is TGTGCCAGCAGCCAAGAAACCCTACCACCGCTTCGGGGGCAGTTCTTC.

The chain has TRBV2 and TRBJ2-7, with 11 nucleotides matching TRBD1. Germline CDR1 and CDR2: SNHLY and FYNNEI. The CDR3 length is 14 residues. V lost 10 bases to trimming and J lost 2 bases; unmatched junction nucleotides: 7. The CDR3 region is CAKGGQGGTYEQYF. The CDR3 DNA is TGTGCCAAGGGGGGACAGGGGGGAACCTACGAGCAGTACTTC.

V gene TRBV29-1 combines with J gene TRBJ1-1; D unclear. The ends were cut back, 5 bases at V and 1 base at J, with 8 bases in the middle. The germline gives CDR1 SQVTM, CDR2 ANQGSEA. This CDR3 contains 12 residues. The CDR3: CSVTEQNTEAFF. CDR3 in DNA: TGCAGCGTTACAGAGCAGAACACTGAAGCTTTCTTT.

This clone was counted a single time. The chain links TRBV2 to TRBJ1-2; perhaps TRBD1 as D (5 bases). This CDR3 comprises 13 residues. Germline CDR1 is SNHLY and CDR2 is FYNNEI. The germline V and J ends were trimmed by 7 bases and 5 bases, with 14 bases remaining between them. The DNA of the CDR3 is TGTGCCAGCAAAGAGCCAGGGTCATATGGCTACACCTTC. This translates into CASKEPGSYGYTF.

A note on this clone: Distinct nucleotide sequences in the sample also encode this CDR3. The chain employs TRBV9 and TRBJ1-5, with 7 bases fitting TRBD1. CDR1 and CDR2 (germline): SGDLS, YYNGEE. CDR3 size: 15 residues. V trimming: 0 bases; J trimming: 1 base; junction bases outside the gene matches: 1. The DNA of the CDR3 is TGTGCCAGCAGCGTAGGACAGGGAAGCAATCAGCCCCAGCATTTT. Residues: CASSVGQGSNQPQHF.